Here is one T cell receptor (beta chain) with its context. The data derive from a study of blood T cell repertoires in COVID-19. Study as a whole: The cDNA or gDNA used as material had been derived from T cells, B-cell-depleted T cells, or PBMCs.

Germline V CDR1 and CDR2: MNHEY, SVGAGI. V shed 4 bases and J 2 bases; nucleotides not matched to a gene: 6. The CDR3 contains 16 residues. Authors' data handling: Scientists estimated how many nucleated cells there were by amplifying reference gene primers. Profiling relied on immunoSEQ multiplex PCR, and the TCRdb table lists in-frame clones only, not all of them. That table furnishes V, J and clone size, whereas the DNA furnished D and trimming. The data contain over 200,000 clones, approximately 83% of them singletons. This sequence joins TRBV6-5 and TRBJ2-7; 12 nucleotides match TRBD2. The receptor's source is a woman aged 45-60 years who had recovered from COVID-19. Sequencing was performed on PBMCs or T cells enriched from blood (not recorded which). In DNA form, the CDR3 reads TGTGCCAGCAGTTCCGCCCGACTAGCGGGAGCCTACGAGCAGTACTTC. Protein: CASSSARLAGAYEQYF.